These T cell receptor beta chains were read from a single sample in a study of blood T cell repertoires in COVID-19. The data were produced by immunoSEQ multiplex PCR, yet TCRdb's version contains in-frame clones alone and is incomplete. Among a few hundred thousand clones listed, approximately 81% were seen once. Sequencing input: peripheral blood. The receptors stem from a man aged 45-65 years who had recovered from COVID-19. Each CDR3 is given without its conserved first and last residue. Clone size appears in some rows only: once, few, many, or a class for an expanded clone.

v_call	j_call	clone_size	cdr3_aa
TRBV2	TRBJ1-5	-	ASSGQGGNQPQH
TRBV7-9	TRBJ1-6	once	ASSPTGENSPLH
TRBV7-9	TRBJ1-6	-	ASSLSFSGQGNSPLH
TRBV6-5	TRBJ1-4	-	ATATGRREKLF
TRBV10-3	TRBJ2-1	-	AISEREGDYNEQF
TRBV10-3	TRBJ2-7	-	AIRASGGSYEQY
TRBV18	TRBJ1-1	-	ASSPRRGRMNTEAF
TRBV6-1	TRBJ1-5	-	ASSEAWQGGNQPQH
TRBV5-1	TRBJ2-3	few	ASSGWGLAGGHTDTQY
TRBV27	TRBJ2-1	-	ASRPTGGYSYNEQF
TRBV28	TRBJ1-2	-	ASFSPIAGALYYGYT
TRBV18	TRBJ1-6	once	ASSPREGSPLH
TRBV27	TRBJ1-2	-	ASSNTGTGVYT
TRBV5-4	TRBJ2-7	-	ASSGNRVHEQY
TRBV2	TRBJ2-3	-	ASSDSAGAKDTDTQY
TRBV27	TRBJ2-7	-	ASSPRDSLAYEQY
TRBV2	TRBJ2-5	-	ASRKLAGVRETQY
TRBV6-5	TRBJ2-1	once	ASSRSGSKNEQF
TRBV3-1/TRBV3-2	TRBJ1-1	-	ASSQEPGNTEAF
TRBV6-1	TRBJ1-4	-	ASSEHRGIEKLF
TRBV11-2	TRBJ2-6	-	ASSRGIGSYSGANVLT
TRBV4-2	TRBJ2-6	-	ASSQDTGTGANVLT
TRBV2	TRBJ1-6	-	ASSRGQGALNSPLH
TRBV7-2	TRBJ1-5	-	ASSLARTGSFSNQPQH
TRBV7-8	TRBJ2-1	once	ASSRASGRYSYNEQF